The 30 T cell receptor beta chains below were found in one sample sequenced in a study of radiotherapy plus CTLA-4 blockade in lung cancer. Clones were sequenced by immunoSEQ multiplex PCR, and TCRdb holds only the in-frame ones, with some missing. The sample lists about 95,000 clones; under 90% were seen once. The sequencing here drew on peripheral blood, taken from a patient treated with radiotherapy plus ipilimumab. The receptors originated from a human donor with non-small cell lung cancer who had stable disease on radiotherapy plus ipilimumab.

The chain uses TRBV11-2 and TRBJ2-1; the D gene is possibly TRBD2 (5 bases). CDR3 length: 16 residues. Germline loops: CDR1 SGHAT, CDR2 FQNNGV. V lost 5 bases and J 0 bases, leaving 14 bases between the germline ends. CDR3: CASSIRDPSSYNEQFF. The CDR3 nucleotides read TGTGCCAGCAGCATCCGGGATCCAAGCTCCTACAATGAGCAGTTCTTC.

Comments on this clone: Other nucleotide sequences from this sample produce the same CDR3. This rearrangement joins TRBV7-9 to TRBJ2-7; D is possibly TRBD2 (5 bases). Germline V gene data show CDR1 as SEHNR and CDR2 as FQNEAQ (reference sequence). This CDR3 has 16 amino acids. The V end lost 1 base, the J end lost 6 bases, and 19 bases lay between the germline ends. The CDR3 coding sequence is TGTGCCAGCAGCTTAGAGGGTCGAGGGTCTGCCTCCGAGCAGTACTTC. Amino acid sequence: CASSLEGRGSASEQYF.

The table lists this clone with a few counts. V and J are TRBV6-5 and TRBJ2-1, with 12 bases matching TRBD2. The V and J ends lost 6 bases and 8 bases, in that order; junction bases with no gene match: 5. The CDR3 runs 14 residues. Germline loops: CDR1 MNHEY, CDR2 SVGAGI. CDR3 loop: CASRTGLAGYEQFF. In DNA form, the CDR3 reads TGTGCCAGCAGGACGGGACTAGCGGGCTATGAGCAGTTCTTC.

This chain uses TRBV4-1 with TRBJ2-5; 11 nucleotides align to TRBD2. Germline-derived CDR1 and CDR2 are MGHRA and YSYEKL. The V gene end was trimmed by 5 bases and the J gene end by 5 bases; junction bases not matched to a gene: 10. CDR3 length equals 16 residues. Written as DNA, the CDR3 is TGCGCCAGCAGCTTCCGACTAGCGGGAAGTGGGGAGACCCAGTACTTC. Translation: CASSFRLAGSGETQYF.

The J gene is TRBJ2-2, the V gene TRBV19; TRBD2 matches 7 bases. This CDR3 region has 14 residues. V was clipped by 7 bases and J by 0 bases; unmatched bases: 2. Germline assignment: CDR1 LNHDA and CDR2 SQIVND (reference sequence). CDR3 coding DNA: TGTGCCAGTACAGCGGGGTCGAACACCGGGGAGCTGTTTTTT. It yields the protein CASTAGSNTGELFF.

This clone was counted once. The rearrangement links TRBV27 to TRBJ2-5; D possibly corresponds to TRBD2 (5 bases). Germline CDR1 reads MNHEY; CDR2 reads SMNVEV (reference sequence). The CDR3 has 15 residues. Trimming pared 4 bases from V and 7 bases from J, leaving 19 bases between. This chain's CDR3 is CASSSPGLVSGTQYF. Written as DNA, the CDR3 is TGTGCCAGCAGTTCCCCAGGACTTGTTTCTGGGACCCAGTACTTC.

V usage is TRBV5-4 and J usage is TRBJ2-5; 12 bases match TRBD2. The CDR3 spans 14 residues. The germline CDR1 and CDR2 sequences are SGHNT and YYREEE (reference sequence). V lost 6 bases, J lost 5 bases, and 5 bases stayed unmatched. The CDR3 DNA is TGTGCCAGCACTAGCGGGGGGGCCGATGAGACCCAGTACTTC. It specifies CASTSGGADETQYF.

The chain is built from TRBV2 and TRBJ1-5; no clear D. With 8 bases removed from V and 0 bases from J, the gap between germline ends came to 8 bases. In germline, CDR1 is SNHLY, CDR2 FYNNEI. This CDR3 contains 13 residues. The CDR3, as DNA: TGTGCCAGCGGAGGATATAGCAATCAGCCCCAGCATTTT. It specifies CASGGYSNQPQHF.

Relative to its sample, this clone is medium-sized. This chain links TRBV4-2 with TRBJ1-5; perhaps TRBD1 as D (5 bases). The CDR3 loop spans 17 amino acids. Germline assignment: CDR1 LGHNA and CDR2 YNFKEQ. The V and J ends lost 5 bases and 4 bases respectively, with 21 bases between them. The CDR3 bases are TGTGCCAGCAGCTTGACCCCCCAGGGAGGTAGGAATCAGCCCCAGCATTTT. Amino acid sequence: CASSLTPQGGRNQPQHF.

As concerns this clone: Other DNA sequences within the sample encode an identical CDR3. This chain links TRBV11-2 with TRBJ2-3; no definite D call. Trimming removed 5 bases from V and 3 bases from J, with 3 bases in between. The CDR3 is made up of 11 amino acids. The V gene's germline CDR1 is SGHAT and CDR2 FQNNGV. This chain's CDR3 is CASSPTDTQYF. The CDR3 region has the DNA TGTGCCAGCAGCCCAACAGATACGCAGTATTTT.

The CDR3 loop reads CASSFLRRAYNEQFF. The CDR3 bases are TGTGCCAGCAGTTTTTTGAGGCGGGCCTACAATGAGCAGTTCTTC. This chain joins TRBV28 and TRBJ2-1, with D possibly TRBD2 on 5 matching bases. Trimming left V 3 bases short and J 2 bases short, with 11 bases between. Germline CDR1 MDHEN, CDR2 SYDVKM. The CDR3 sequence is 15 residues long.

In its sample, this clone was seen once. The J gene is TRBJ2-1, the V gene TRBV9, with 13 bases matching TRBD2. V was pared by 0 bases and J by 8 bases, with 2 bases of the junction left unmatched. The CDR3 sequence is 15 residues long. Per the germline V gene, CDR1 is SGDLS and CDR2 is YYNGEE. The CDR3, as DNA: TGTGCCAGCAGCGTAGGGACTAGCGGGGGCGATGAGCAGTTCTTC. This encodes CASSVGTSGGDEQFF.

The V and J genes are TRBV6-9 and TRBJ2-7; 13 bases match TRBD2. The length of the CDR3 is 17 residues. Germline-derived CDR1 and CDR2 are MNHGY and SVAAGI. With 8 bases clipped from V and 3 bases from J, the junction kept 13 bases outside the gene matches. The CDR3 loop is CASRLAGGPGTCYEQYF. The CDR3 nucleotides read TGTGCCAGCCGACTAGCGGGAGGCCCCGGGACCTGCTACGAGCAGTACTTC.

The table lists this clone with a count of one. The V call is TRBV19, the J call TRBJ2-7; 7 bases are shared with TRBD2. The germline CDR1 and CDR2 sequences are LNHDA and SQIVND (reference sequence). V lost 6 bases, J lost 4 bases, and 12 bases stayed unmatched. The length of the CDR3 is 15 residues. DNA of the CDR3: TGTGCCAGTAGAAGCACAAAGCGGGGCGGGTACGAGCAGTACTTC. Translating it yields CASRSTKRGGYEQYF. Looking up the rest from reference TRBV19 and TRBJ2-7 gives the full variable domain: DGGITQSPKYLFRKEGQNVTLSCEQNLNHDAMYWYRQDPGQGLRLIYYSQIVNDFQKGDIAEGYSVSREKKESFPLTVTSAQKNPTAFYLCASRSTKRGGYEQYFGPGTRLTVT.

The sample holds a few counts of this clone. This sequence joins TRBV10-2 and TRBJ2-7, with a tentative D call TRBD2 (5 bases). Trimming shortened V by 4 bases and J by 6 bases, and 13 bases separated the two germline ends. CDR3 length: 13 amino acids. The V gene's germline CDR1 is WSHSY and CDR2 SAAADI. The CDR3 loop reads CASSALSEGEQYF. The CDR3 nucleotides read TGCGCCAGCAGTGCTTTATCCGAGGGCGAGCAGTACTTC.

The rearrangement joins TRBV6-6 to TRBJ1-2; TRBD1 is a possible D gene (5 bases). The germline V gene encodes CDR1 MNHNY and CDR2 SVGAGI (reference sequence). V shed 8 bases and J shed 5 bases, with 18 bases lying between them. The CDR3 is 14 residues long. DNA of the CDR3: TGTGCCAGCTCCCCCCGCCCGGGGCCTTATGGCTACACCTTC. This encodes CASSPRPGPYGYTF.

As DNA, the CDR3 is TGTGCCAGCAGTTTAGGAGGGACCGGTAATTCACCCCTCCACTTT. Translated, it gives CASSLGGTGNSPLHF. The V and J genes are TRBV28 and TRBJ1-6; perhaps TRBD1 as D (5 bases). This CDR3 comprises 15 residues. Germline V gene lookup returns CDR1 MDHEN and CDR2 SYDVKM. V was cut by 2 bases and J by 6 bases, with 11 bases left in between.

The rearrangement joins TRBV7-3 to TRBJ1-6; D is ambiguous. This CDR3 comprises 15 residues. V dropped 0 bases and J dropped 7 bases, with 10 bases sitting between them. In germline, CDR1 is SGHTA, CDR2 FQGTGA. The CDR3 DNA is TGTGCCAGCAGCTTAACCCCCCCGCCCAATTCACCCCTCCACTTT. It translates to CASSLTPPPNSPLHF.

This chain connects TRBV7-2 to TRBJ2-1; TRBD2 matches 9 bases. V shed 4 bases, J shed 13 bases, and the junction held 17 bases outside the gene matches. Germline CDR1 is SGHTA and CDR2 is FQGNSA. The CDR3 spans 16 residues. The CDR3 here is CASSSPASGMVPVQFF. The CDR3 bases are TGTGCCAGCAGCTCCCCCGCTAGCGGGATGGTCCCCGTTCAGTTCTTC.

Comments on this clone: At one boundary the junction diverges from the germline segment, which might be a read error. The CDR3 sequence is CSAASETNEKLFF. For the CDR3, the DNA is TGCAGCGCTGCGTCCGAGACTAACGAAAAACTGTTTTTT. The chain carries TRBV29-1 and TRBJ1-4; D remains ambiguous. Germline lookup yields CDR1 SQVTM and CDR2 ANQGSEA. This CDR3 has 13 amino acids.

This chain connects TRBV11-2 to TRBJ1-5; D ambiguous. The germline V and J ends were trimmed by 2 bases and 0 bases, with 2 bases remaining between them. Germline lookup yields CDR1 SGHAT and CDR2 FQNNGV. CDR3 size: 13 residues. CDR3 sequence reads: CASSLSSNQPQHF. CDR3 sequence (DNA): TGTGCCAGCAGCTTAAGTAGCAATCAGCCCCAGCATTTT.

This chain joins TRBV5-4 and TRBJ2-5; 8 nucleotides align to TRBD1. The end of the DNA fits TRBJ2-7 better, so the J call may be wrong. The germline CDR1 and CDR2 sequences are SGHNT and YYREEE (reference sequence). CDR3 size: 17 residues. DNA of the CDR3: TGTGCCAGCAGCTCCAAAGGACAGGGAGGAACTTCCTACGAGCAGTACTTC. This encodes CASSSKGQGGTSYEQYF.

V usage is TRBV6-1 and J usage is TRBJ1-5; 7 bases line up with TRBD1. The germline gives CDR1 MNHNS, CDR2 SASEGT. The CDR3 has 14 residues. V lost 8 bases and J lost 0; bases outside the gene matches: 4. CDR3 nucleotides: TGTGCCAGCCTAAACAGGGGTAGCAATCAGCCCCAGCATTTT. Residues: CASLNRGSNQPQHF.

In nucleotides, the CDR3 is TGCGCCAGCAGACCATACAGTAGTTCTGGAAACACCATATATTTT. This encodes CASRPYSSSGNTIYF. The chain has TRBV5-1 and TRBJ1-3; D gene uncertain. Trimming shortened V by 5 bases and J by 1 base, and 13 bases separated the two germline ends. CDR1 is SGHRS, CDR2 YFSETQ, per germline. The CDR3 runs 15 residues.

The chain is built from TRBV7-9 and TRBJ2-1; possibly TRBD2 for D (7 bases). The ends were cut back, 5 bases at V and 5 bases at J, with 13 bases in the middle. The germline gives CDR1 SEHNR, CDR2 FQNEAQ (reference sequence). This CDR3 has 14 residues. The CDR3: CASSERGGHNEQFF. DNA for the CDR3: TGTGCCAGCAGCGAAAGGGGGGGGCACAATGAGCAGTTCTTC. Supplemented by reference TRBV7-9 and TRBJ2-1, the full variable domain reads DTGVSQNPRHKITKRGQNVTFRCDPISEHNRLYWYRQTLGQGPEFLTYFQNEAQLEKSRLLSDRFSAERPKGSFSTLEIQRTEQGDSAMYLCASSERGGHNEQFFGPGTRLTVL.

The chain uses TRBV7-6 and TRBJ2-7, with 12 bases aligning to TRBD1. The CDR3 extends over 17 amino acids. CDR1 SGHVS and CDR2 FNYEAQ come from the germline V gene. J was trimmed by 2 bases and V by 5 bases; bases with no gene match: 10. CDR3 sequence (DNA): TGTGCCAGCAGCCCCAAGGGACAGGGGGCTCTTCCCTACGAGCAGTACTTC. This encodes CASSPKGQGALPYEQYF.

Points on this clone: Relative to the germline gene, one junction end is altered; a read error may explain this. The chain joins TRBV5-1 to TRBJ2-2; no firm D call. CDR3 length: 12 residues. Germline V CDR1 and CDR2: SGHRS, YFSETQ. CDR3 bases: TGCGCCAGCAGGTTGGGAATCGGGGAGCTGTTTTTT. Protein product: CASRLGIGELFF.

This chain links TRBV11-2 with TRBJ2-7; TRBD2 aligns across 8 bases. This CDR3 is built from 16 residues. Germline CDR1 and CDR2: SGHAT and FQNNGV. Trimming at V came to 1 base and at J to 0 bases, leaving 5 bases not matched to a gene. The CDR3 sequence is CASSLVLAGDSYEQYF. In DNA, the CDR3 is TGTGCCAGCAGCTTAGTTCTAGCGGGCGACTCCTACGAGCAGTACTTC.

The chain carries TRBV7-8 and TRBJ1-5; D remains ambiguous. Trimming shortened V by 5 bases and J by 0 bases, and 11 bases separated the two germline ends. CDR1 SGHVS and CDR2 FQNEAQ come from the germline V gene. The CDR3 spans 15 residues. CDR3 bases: TGTGCCAGCAGCCCACACGGGGATAGCAATCAGCCCCAGCATTTT. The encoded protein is CASSPHGDSNQPQHF.

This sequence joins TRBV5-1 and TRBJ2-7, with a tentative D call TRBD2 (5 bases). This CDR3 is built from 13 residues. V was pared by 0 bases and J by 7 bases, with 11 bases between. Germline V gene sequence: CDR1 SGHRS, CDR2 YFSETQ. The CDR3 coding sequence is TGCGCCAGCAGCTTGGAGTATCGGGATGAGCAGTACTTC. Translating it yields CASSLEYRDEQYF.